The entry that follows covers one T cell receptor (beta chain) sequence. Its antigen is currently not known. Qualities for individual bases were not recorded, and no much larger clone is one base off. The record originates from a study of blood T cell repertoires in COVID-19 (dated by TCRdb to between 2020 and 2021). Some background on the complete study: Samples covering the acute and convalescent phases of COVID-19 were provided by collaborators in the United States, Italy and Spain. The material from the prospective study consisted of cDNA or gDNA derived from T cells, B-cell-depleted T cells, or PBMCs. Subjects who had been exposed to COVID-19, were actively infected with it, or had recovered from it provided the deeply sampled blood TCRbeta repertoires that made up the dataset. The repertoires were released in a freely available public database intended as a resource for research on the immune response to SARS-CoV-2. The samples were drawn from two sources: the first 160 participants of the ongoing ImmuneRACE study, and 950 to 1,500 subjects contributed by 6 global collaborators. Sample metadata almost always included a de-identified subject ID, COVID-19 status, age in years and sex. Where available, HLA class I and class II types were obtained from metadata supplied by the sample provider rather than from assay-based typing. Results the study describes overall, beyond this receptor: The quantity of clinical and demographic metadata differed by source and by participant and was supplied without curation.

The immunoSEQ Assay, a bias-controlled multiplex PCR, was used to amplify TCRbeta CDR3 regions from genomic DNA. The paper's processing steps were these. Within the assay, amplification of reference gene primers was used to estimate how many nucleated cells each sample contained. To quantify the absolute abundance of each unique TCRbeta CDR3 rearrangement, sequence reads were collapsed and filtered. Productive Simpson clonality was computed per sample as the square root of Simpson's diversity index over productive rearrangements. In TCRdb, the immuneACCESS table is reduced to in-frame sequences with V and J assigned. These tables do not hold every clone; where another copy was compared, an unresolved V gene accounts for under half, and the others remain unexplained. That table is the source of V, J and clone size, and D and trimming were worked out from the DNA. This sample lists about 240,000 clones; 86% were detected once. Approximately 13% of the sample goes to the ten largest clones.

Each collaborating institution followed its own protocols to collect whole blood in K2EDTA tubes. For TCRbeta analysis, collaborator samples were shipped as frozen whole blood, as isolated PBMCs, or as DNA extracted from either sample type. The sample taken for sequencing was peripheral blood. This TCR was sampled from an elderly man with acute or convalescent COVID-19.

This receptor has the CDR3 CASSDQGGSPLHF. At the DNA level, the sequence is TGTGCCAGCAGTGATCAAGGGGGTTCACCCCTCCACTTT. The chain is made from TRBV6-4 and TRBJ1-6; the best D guess is TRBD1, with 6 bases matching. Trimming takes 3 bases from V and 9 bases from J, and the germline ends sit 9 bases apart. From its cysteine to its phenylalanine, the CDR3 spans 13 amino acids. Only CDR3 DNA is held: 39 bases, read in frame from base 1. Reading the germline V gene gives CDR1 MRHNA and CDR2 SNTAGT.